Below are 18 T cell receptor beta chains sequenced from a single sample in a study of blood T cell repertoires in COVID-19 (TCRdb year 2020). The method behind the library was the immunoSEQ multiplex PCR assay. TCRdb retrieved this table from immuneACCESS and kept in-frame rearrangements only. Not all clones are present; in checked studies, unresolved V genes account for under half, and no reason is known for the remainder. The sample yields 150,000 or so clones; roughly three quarters were counted once. 6% of the sample lies in the top ten. The sample comprised PBMCs or T cells enriched from blood (not recorded which). The source is a woman in her fifties or sixties who had recovered from COVID-19.

This clone was counted many times. The chain is built from TRBV7-9 and TRBJ1-1; D may be TRBD1 (5 bases). Trimming shortened V by 4 bases and J by 0 bases, and 21 bases separated the two germline ends. The V gene's germline CDR1 is SEHNR and CDR2 FQNEAQ (reference sequence). This CDR3 comprises 18 residues. The chain's CDR3 is CASSSMWGAGLMNTEAFF. The CDR3 nucleotides read TGTGCCAGCAGCTCTATGTGGGGCGCGGGACTGATGAACACTGAAGCTTTCTTT.

V gene TRBV5-4 combines with J gene TRBJ2-1; 7 positions agree with TRBD1. V shed 5 bases and J 5 bases; nucleotides not matched to a gene: 7. Per the germline V gene, CDR1 is SGHNT and CDR2 is YYREEE (reference sequence). There are 14 residues in the CDR3. The chain's CDR3 is CASRSEGANNEQFF. CDR3 coding DNA: TGTGCCAGCAGGAGTGAGGGGGCCAACAATGAGCAGTTCTTC.

The CDR3 region is CASSSPGPGEETQYF. For the CDR3, the DNA is TGTGCCAGCAGCTCGCCGGGCCCCGGGGAAGAGACCCAGTACTTC. The V call is TRBV5-4, the J call TRBJ2-5, with D possibly TRBD2 on 5 matching bases. With 3 bases removed from V and 3 bases from J, the gap between germline ends came to 15 bases. The CDR3 spans 15 residues. The germline V gene has CDR1 SGHNT and CDR2 YYREEE (reference sequence).

This clone appeared a single time. The V call is TRBV12-3 or TRBV12-4, the J call TRBJ1-2; 9 bases map to TRBD1. This CDR3 is built from 13 residues. V was pared by 4 bases and J by 7 bases, with 4 bases of the junction left unmatched. CDR3 nucleotide sequence: TGTGCCAGCAGTTCGGGACAGGGTGTTGGCTACACCTTC. This codes for CASSSGQGVGYTF.

This chain joins TRBV2 and TRBJ2-7, with 9 bases matching TRBD1. Trimming cost V 3 bases and J 5 bases; bases outside gene matches: 2. CDR1 and CDR2 from the germline V gene are SNHLY and FYNNEI. The CDR3 is made up of 13 amino acids. CDR3 sequence: CASSEYRGHEQYF. As DNA, the CDR3 is TGTGCCAGCAGTGAGTACAGGGGGCACGAGCAGTACTTC.

This chain joins TRBV28 and TRBJ2-3, with 9 bases that match TRBD1. In germline, CDR1 is MDHEN, CDR2 SYDVKM. CDR3 length: 15 residues. V shed 8 bases and J 4 bases; nucleotides not matched to a gene: 10. This CDR3 is CASAAPGQGSDTQYF. For the CDR3, the DNA is TGTGCCAGCGCTGCCCCGGGACAGGGATCAGATACGCAGTATTTT.

This chain uses TRBV7-2 with TRBJ2-3; tentative D call: TRBD1 (6 bases). The germline gives CDR1 SGHTA, CDR2 FQGNSA. Deletions cut 2 bases from V and 0 bases from J, with 12 bases between. This CDR3 region has 16 residues. The CDR3: CASSLYTGSSTDTQYF. In nucleotides, the CDR3 is TGTGCCAGCAGCTTATATACAGGGTCTAGCACAGATACGCAGTATTTT.

V gene TRBV6-5 combines with J gene TRBJ2-5; D is unresolved. This CDR3 is built from 15 residues. CDR1 MNHEY and CDR2 SVGAGI come from the germline V gene. V shed 6 bases and J shed 0 bases, with 14 bases lying between them. DNA for the CDR3: TGTGCCAGCAGCCAACCTTTGGGCCACCAAGAGACCCAGTACTTC. Its translation is CASSQPLGHQETQYF.

The chain carries TRBV5-1 and TRBJ2-3, with a weak D call TRBD1 (6 bases). Trimming cost V 4 bases and J 1 base, with 16 bases left between them. The CDR3 runs to 16 residues. Germline V gene data show CDR1 as SGHRS and CDR2 as YFSETQ. The CDR3 spells CASSQTGDYRTDTQYF. The DNA for the CDR3 is TGCGCCAGCAGCCAGACAGGTGACTACCGCACAGATACGCAGTATTTT. Variable domain in full (rest from reference TRBV5-1 and TRBJ2-3): KAGVTQTPRYLIKTRGQQVTLSCSPISGHRSVSWYQQTPGQGLQFLFEYFSETQRNKGNFPGRFSGRQFSNSRSEMNVSTLELGDSALYLCASSQTGDYRTDTQYFGPGTRLTVL.

The chain carries TRBV28 and TRBJ1-4, with TRBD1 matching 9 bases. V shed 8 bases and J 8 bases; nucleotides not matched to a gene: 9. From germline, CDR1 is MDHEN and CDR2 SYDVKM. This CDR3 contains 14 residues. The CDR3 here is CASGSGTGREKLFF. The CDR3 DNA reads as TGTGCCAGCGGGTCCGGGACAGGGAGGGAAAAACTGTTTTTT.

The chain links TRBV5-1 to TRBJ2-7; TRBD1 aligns across 7 bases. The V segment lost 0 bases and the J segment 4 bases; nucleotides outside the gene matches: 7. Germline lookup yields CDR1 SGHRS and CDR2 YFSETQ. The CDR3 is 15 amino acids. This chain's CDR3 is CASSLAGTANYEQYF. CDR3 nucleotide sequence: TGCGCCAGCAGCTTGGCGGGGACAGCAAATTACGAGCAGTACTTC.

The chain carries TRBV25-1 and TRBJ1-5, with 8 bases fitting TRBD1. The germline gives CDR1 MGHDK, CDR2 SYGVNS. With 2 bases clipped from V and 7 bases from J, the junction kept 4 bases outside the gene matches. This CDR3 is 14 amino acids long. CDR3: CASSERTGWQPQHF. DNA for the CDR3: TGTGCCAGCAGTGAAAGGACAGGGTGGCAGCCCCAGCATTTT.

V usage is TRBV6-5 and J usage is TRBJ1-1; D call uncertain. V gave up 6 bases and J gave up 1 base, with 12 bases separating them. Germline V CDR1 and CDR2: MNHEY, SVGAGI. This CDR3 is built from 14 residues. The CDR3 DNA reads TGTGCCAGCAGGACCTCGGGTTCGAACACTGAAGCTTTCTTT. It yields the protein CASRTSGSNTEAFF.

The rearrangement uses TRBV7-2 and TRBJ2-1, with 9 bases identical to TRBD2. The CDR3 is 15 amino acids. Germline V CDR1 and CDR2: SGHTA, FQGNSA. Unmatched junction bases numbered 7, after V lost 5 bases and J lost 5 bases. The CDR3: CASSPGVAGDNEQFF. DNA for the CDR3: TGTGCCAGCAGCCCGGGGGTAGCGGGGGACAATGAGCAGTTCTTC.

This clone was recorded once. The chain links TRBV7-2 to TRBJ1-6; D call uncertain. Trimming left V 0 bases short and J 7 bases short, with 4 bases between. The germline V gene encodes CDR1 SGHTA and CDR2 FQGNSA. CDR3 length equals 13 residues. Here the CDR3 DNA reads TGTGCCAGCAGCTTAGCTCCAAATTCACCCCTCCACTTT. Amino acids: CASSLAPNSPLHF.

V and J are TRBV3-1 (or the pseudogene TRBV3-2) and TRBJ2-3, with TRBD2 matching 8 bases. V shed 0 bases and J 0 bases; nucleotides not matched to a gene: 5. Germline CDR1 LGHDT, CDR2 YNNKEL (reference sequence). This CDR3 has 17 residues. CDR3 loop: CASSQDRAGASTDTQYF. The DNA for the CDR3 is TGTGCCAGCAGCCAAGACAGAGCGGGGGCTAGCACAGATACGCAGTATTTT.

The chain uses TRBV5-5 and TRBJ2-5; weak D call: TRBD1 (5 bases). The CDR3 consists of 13 residues. V lost 4 bases and J 4 bases, leaving 11 bases between the germline ends. Germline CDR1 SGHKS, CDR2 YYEKEE (reference sequence). CDR3 in amino acids: CASSIDRGETQYF. The CDR3 DNA reads as TGTGCCAGCAGCATTGACAGAGGAGAGACCCAGTACTTC.

On this clone: Other DNA sequences within the sample encode an identical CDR3. The chain links TRBV19 to TRBJ1-5, with no clear D. The ends were cut back, 0 bases at V and 5 bases at J, with 5 bases in the middle. CDR1 and CDR2 from the germline V gene are LNHDA and SQIVND (reference sequence). The CDR3 contains 13 residues. CDR3: CASSIDRDQPQHF. CDR3 sequence (DNA): TGTGCCAGTAGTATAGATCGGGATCAGCCCCAGCATTTT.